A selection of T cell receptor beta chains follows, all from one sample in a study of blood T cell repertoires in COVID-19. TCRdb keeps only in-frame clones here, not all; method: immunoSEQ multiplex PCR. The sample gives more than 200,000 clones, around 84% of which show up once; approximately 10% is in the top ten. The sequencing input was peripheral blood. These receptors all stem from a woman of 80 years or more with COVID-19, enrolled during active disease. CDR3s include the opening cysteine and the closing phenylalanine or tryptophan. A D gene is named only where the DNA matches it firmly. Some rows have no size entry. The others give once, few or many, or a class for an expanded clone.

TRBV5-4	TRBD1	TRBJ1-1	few	CASSLGPRDRREAFF	TGTGCCAGCAGCTTGGGCCCCCGGGACAGGAGGGAAGCTTTCTTT
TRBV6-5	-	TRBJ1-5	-	CASRRGGHGDQPQHF	TGTGCCAGCAGGAGGGGGGGGCATGGAGATCAGCCCCAGCATTTT
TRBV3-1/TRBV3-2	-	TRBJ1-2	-	CASSQDTRFNGYTF	TGTGCCAGCAGCCAAGACACAAGATTTAATGGCTACACCTTC
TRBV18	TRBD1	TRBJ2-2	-	CASSPLSQGAGGELFF	TGTGCCAGCTCACCATTATCACAGGGGGCCGGCGGGGAGCTGTTTTTT
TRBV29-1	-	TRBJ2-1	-	CSVEGGRSSYNEQFF	TGCAGCGTTGAAGGCGGAAGAAGCTCCTACAATGAGCAGTTCTTC
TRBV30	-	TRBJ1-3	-	CAWGVGGAGNTIYF	TGTGCCTGGGGGGTAGGGGGAGCTGGAAACACCATATATTTT
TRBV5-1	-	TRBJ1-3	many	CASSLTLSSGNTIYF	TGCGCCAGCAGCTTGACGCTCAGCTCTGGAAACACCATATATTTT
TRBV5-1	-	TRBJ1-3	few	CASQTGGRGNTIYF	TGCGCCAGCCAAACGGGGGGGCGAGGAAACACCATATATTTT
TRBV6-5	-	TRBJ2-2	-	CASTKGGNTGELFF	TGTGCCAGCACCAAGGGAGGGAACACCGGGGAGCTGTTTTTT
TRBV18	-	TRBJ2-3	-	CASSPPRTDTQYF	TGTGCCAGCTCACCACCGCGAACAGATACGCAGTATTTT
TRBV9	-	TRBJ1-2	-	CASSVEGRGWDYGYTF	TGTGCCAGCAGCGTAGAAGGGAGAGGGTGGGACTATGGCTACACCTTC
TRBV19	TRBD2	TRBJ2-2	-	CASTSRSGDTGKLFF	TGTGCCAGTACGTCCCGGAGCGGGGATACCGGGAAGCTGTTTTTT
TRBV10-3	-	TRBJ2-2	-	CAISEGGANTGELFF	TGTGCCATCAGTGAGGGAGGGGCGAACACCGGGGAGCTGTTTTTT
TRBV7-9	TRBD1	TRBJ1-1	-	CASSLGTGPNEAFF	TGTGCCAGCAGCTTGGGGACAGGGCCAAATGAAGCTTTCTTT
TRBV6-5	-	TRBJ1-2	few	CASSPGQIYGYTF	TGTGCCAGCAGTCCCGGACAGATTTATGGCTACACCTTC
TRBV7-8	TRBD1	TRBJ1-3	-	CASRPTGISGNTIYF	TGTGCCAGCAGGCCGACAGGGATCTCGGGAAACACCATATATTTT
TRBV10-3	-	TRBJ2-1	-	CAIKGVALGNEQFF	TGTGCCATCAAGGGGGTAGCCTTGGGCAATGAGCAGTTCTTC
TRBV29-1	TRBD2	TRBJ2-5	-	CSSRGSSGGSETQYF	TGCAGCTCACGGGGGTCTAGCGGGGGTTCAGAGACCCAGTACTTC
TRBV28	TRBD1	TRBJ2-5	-	CASSPLRGLPETQYF	TGTGCCAGCAGTCCCCTCAGGGGGCTGCCGGAGACCCAGTACTTC
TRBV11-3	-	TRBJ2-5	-	CASSFNTGETQYF	TGTGCCAGCAGCTTCAACACGGGGGAGACCCAGTACTTC
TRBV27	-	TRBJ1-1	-	CASSLNGARTEAFF	TGTGCCAGCAGTTTAAATGGGGCTCGGACTGAAGCTTTCTTT
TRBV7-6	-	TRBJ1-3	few	CASSLSPGSSGNTIYF	TGTGCCAGCAGCTTAAGCCCCGGGAGCTCTGGAAACACCATATATTTT
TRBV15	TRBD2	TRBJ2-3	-	CATSRDSGTTDTQYF	TGTGCCACCAGCAGAGATAGCGGGACCACAGATACGCAGTATTTT
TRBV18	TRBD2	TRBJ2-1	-	CASSPTSGGANEQFF	TGTGCCAGCTCACCTACTAGCGGGGGGGCCAATGAGCAGTTCTTC
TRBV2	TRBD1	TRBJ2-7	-	CASRQGAYEQYF	TGTGCCAGCAGACAGGGGGCTTACGAGCAGTACTTC
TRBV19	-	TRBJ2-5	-	CASSSFGIQGETQYF	TGTGCCAGTAGTAGCTTCGGGATCCAGGGGGAGACCCAGTACTTC
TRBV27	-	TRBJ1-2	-	CASSNGVSGYTF	TGTGCCAGCAGCAATGGAGTTTCTGGCTACACCTTC
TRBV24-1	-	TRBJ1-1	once	CATMGKGSGWSAEAFF	TGTGCCACCATGGGTAAGGGGAGCGGGTGGTCGGCTGAAGCTTTCTTT
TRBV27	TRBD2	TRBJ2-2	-	CASSFVGREELFF	TGTGCCAGCAGTTTCGTAGGGAGGGAGGAGCTGTTTTTT
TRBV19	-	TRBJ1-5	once	CASSIDLQPQHF	TGTGCCAGTAGTATAGATCTTCAGCCCCAGCATTTT
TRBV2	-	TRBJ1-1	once	CASFRQSMNTEAFF	TGTGCCAGCTTCAGACAGTCGATGAACACTGAAGCTTTCTTT
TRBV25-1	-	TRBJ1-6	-	CASSEISYSPLHF	TGTGCCAGCAGTGAAATCTCCTATTCACCCCTCCACTTT
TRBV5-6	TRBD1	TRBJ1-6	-	CASSQGQVPINSPLHF	TGTGCCAGCAGCCAGGGACAGGTGCCTATTAATTCACCCCTCCACTTT
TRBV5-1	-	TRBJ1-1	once	CASSSDGQNTEAFF	TGCGCCAGCAGCTCGGATGGACAGAACACTGAAGCTTTCTTT
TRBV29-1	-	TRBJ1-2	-	CSVPSGSDYGYTF	TGCAGCGTTCCTAGCGGTAGCGACTATGGCTACACCTTC
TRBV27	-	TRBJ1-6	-	CASRPRTGQNMTPLHF	TGTGCCAGCAGACCCCGAACGGGACAAAATATGACACCCCTCCACTTT
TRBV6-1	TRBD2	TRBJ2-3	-	CASSETSGGAFDTQYF	TGTGCCAGCAGTGAGACTAGCGGGGGGGCTTTTGATACGCAGTATTTT
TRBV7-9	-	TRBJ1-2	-	CASSSDSDYGYTF	TGTGCCAGCAGCTCCGACAGCGACTATGGCTACACCTTC
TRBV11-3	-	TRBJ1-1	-	CASSFRLENTEAFF	TGTGCCAGCAGCTTTAGGCTAGAGAACACTGAAGCTTTCTTT
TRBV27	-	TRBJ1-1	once	CASRVTGLNTEAFF	TGTGCCAGCAGGGTAACAGGGTTGAACACTGAAGCTTTCTTT
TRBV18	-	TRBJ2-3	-	CASSLPGARADTQYF	TGTGCCAGCTCCCTCCCAGGGGCGAGGGCAGATACGCAGTATTTT
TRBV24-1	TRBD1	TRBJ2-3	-	CATSRQGGTDTQYF	TGTGCCACCTCGAGGCAGGGGGGCACAGATACGCAGTATTTT
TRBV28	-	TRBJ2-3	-	CASRGTTRFTQYF	TGTGCCAGCAGGGGTACTACCCGGTTTACGCAGTATTTT
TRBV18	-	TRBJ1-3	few	CASSPPASTGNTIYF	TGTGCCAGCTCACCACCGGCAAGTACTGGAAACACCATATATTTT
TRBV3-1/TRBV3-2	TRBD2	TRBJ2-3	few	CASSQFGGGYTQYF	TGTGCCAGCAGCCAATTTGGCGGGGGTTATACGCAGTATTTT
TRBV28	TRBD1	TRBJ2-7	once	CASGTGPYEQYF	TGTGCCAGCGGGACAGGGCCCTACGAGCAGTACTTC
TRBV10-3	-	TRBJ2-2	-	CATRNQETNGELFF	TGTGCCACCCGGAACCAGGAAACAAACGGGGAGCTGTTTTTT
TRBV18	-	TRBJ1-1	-	CASSPLRTDTEAFF	TGTGCCAGCTCACCACTTCGGACAGATACTGAAGCTTTCTTT
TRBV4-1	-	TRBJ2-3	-	CASCRLGLSTDTQYF	TGCGCCAGCTGCCGACTAGGACTAAGCACAGATACGCAGTATTTT
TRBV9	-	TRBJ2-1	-	CASSVVLGSYNEQFF	TGTGCCAGCAGCGTTGTTCTAGGCTCCTACAATGAGCAGTTCTTC
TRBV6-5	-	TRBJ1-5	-	CASRLRGGGNQPQHF	TGTGCCAGCAGGCTTAGGGGGGGAGGCAATCAGCCCCAGCATTTT
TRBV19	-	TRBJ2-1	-	CASSIATGSGEQFF	TGTGCCAGTAGTATAGCAACAGGGAGCGGTGAGCAGTTCTTC
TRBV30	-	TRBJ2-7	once	CAWSGFFYEQYF	TGTGCCTGGTCAGGTTTCTTCTACGAGCAGTACTTC